In its sample, the clone carrying this T cell receptor beta chain was seen many times. This sample was taken from a study of identical twins. V shed 8 bases and J shed 7 bases, with 9 bases lying between them. The CDR3 covers 12 residues. Per the germline V gene, CDR1 is MDHEN and CDR2 is SYDVKM. Via MiXCR, TCRdb re-called the 5' RACE reads, giving one row per CDR3 protein. The data show about 810,000 distinct CDR3 sequences, 9% to 15% seen once. These data were likewise used in another study, on yellow fever vaccine responses in identical twins.

The source of this sequence is a woman under 30 in good health. The sequencing sample was made of PBMCs. The V gene is TRBV28, the J gene TRBJ1-6, with D hard to call. The CDR3 nucleotides are TGTGCCAGCCCAGACCCAAATTCACCCCTCCACTTT. This gives the protein CASPDPNSPLHF.